Following are 13 T cell receptor beta chains from one sample sequenced in a study of beta chain features in type 1 diabetes. Study results and caveats: Shortening that was moderate but significant affected the TCRB CDR3s of Type 1 diabetes patients in all four CD4+ subsets.

Isolated RNA was reverse transcribed in full, so expressed TCRB transcripts were sequenced. TCRdb keeps only in-frame clones here, not all; method: immunoSEQ multiplex PCR. The profile shows some 290,000 clones, around 15% of them singletons. Their antigens are not known. The material sequenced was naive CD4+ T cells from blood. Source of these receptors: a man aged 25 to 40 with type 1 diabetes.

In nucleotides, the CDR3 is TGTGCCAGCAGTCTAGCCAAAAACATTCAGTACTTC. This codes for CASSLAKNIQYF. The V call is TRBV14, the J call TRBJ2-4, with D hard to call. The V end was cut by 6 bases, the J end by 0 bases, with 3 bases between. This CDR3 is 12 amino acids long. The germline CDR1 and CDR2 sequences are SGHDN and FVKESK.

The chain links TRBV6-5 to TRBJ2-7; tentatively, D is TRBD2 (5 bases). V lost 6 bases and J 6 bases, leaving 15 bases between the germline ends. The CDR3 has 13 amino acids. Germline CDR1 MNHEY, CDR2 SVGAGI. CDR3 amino acids: CASRYPGGGEQYF. CDR3 in DNA: TGTGCCAGCAGGTACCCCGGAGGTGGCGAGCAGTACTTC.

This clone showed up just a few times. The rearrangement uses TRBV9 and TRBJ1-1; D is possibly TRBD1 (6 bases). CDR1 is SGDLS and CDR2 is YYNGEE in the germline V gene. The CDR3 is 15 amino acids. Trimming removed 0 bases at V and 1 base at J, with 10 bases between. CDR3 coding DNA: TGTGCCAGCAGCGTAGGCCCGACAGGGAACACTGAAGCTTTCTTT. Encoded protein: CASSVGPTGNTEAFF.

This clone showed up just once. The gene calls are TRBV4-3 and TRBJ2-1, with 12 bases that match TRBD2. There are 18 residues in the CDR3. CDR1 is LGHNA, CDR2 YSLEER, per germline. The V segment lost 0 bases and the J segment 4 bases; nucleotides outside the gene matches: 7. CDR3 sequence: CASSQDPGLAGLYNEQFF. For the CDR3, the DNA is TGCGCCAGCAGCCAAGATCCCGGACTAGCGGGGCTTTACAATGAGCAGTTCTTC.

The chain uses TRBV28 and TRBJ2-5, with no clear D. V lost 4 bases and J lost 2, with 11 bases in between. Germline V gene data show CDR1 as MDHEN and CDR2 as SYDVKM. The CDR3 consists of 14 residues. The CDR3 DNA is TGTGCCAGCAGTTCCCCCCCTAGACAAGAGACCCAGTACTTC. Its translation: CASSSPPRQETQYF. The full variable domain, rest sourced from reference TRBV28 and TRBJ2-5, is DVKVTQSSRYLVKRTGEKVFLECVQDMDHENMFWYRQDPGLGLRLIYFSYDVKMKEKGDIPEGYSVSREKKERFSLILESASTNQTSMYLCASSSPPRQETQYFGPGTRLLVL.

This chain connects TRBV9 to TRBJ2-3; 11 bases fit TRBD2. CDR1 is SGDLS, CDR2 YYNGEE, per germline. J gave up 5 bases and V 0 bases, and 8 bases lay outside the gene matches. This CDR3 is 17 amino acids long. CDR3 bases: TGTGCCAGCAGCGTAGAAATGGGAGGACTAGCGGGAGATACGCAGTATTTT. This sequence encodes CASSVEMGGLAGDTQYF.

This clone has just a few counts. This sequence joins TRBV7-2 and TRBJ2-5, with D tentatively TRBD2 (6 bases). The V gene lost 1 base and the J gene lost 1 base, with 13 bases spanning the gap. From germline, CDR1 is SGHTA and CDR2 FQGNSA. The CDR3 covers 16 residues. CDR3 in DNA: TGTGCCAGCAGCTTAGGACTAGTATCGGGCCAAGAGACCCAGTACTTC. Protein sequence: CASSLGLVSGQETQYF.

The chain employs TRBV21-1 and TRBJ2-1; the D call TRBD2 from the table was never checked on the DNA. TRBV21-1 is a recognized pseudogene. The CDR3 sequence is 15 residues long. The CDR3 bases are TGTGCCAGCAGCACGACTAGTAAGTCCTACAATGAGCAGTTCTTC. Residues: CASSTTSKSYNEQFF.

This clone has a handful of counts. The chain recombines TRBV4-1 with TRBJ2-1; 8 bases map to TRBD2. The CDR3 totals 15 residues. The V gene end was trimmed by 4 bases and the J gene end by 7 bases; junction bases not matched to a gene: 9. Germline loops: CDR1 MGHRA, CDR2 YSYEKL. CDR3 amino acids: CASSPMAGGINEQFF. As DNA, the CDR3 is TGCGCCAGCAGCCCCATGGCGGGAGGAATAAATGAGCAGTTCTTC.

The V and J genes are TRBV7-2 and TRBJ2-5; a weak D match, TRBD1 (5 bases). The CDR3 sequence is 14 residues long. CDR1 and CDR2 (germline): SGHTA, FQGNSA. Trimming removed 0 bases at V and 3 bases at J, with 8 bases between. The CDR3 coding sequence is TGTGCCAGCAGCTTAGCGGGGCAGGAAGAGACCCAGTACTTC. Protein: CASSLAGQEETQYF.

This clone has just a few counts. The V and J genes are TRBV29-1 and TRBJ2-6; maybe TRBD1 (6 bases). Germline-derived CDR1 and CDR2 are SQVTM and ANQGSEA. V was trimmed by 6 bases and J by 2 bases, leaving 8 bases between them. CDR3 length equals 13 residues. The CDR3 region has the DNA TGCAGCGTCGGGACACCTGGGGCCAACGTCCTGACTTTC. Its protein product is CSVGTPGANVLTF. Variable domain in full (rest from reference TRBV29-1 and TRBJ2-6): SAVISQKPSRDICQRGTSLTIQCQVDSQVTMMFWYRQQPGQSLTLIATANQGSEATYESGFVIDKFPISRPNLTFSTLTVSNMSPEDSSIYLCSVGTPGANVLTFGAGSRLTVL.

The chain has TRBV28 and TRBJ1-2; TRBD1 agrees at 9 bases. The V segment lost 6 bases and the J segment 5 bases; nucleotides outside the gene matches: 13. The CDR3 is 16 residues long. In germline, CDR1 is MDHEN, CDR2 SYDVKM. The CDR3 bases are TGTGCCAGCAGCCGAACTCCGGGACAGGGTTGGTATGGCTACACCTTC. Protein: CASSRTPGQGWYGYTF.

This clone came up a few times. The chain employs TRBV7-9 and TRBJ2-1; a possible D gene is TRBD2 (5 bases). This CDR3 region has 15 residues. V was trimmed by 9 bases and J by 5 bases, leaving 20 bases between them. Looked up from germline, CDR1 is SEHNR and CDR2 is FQNEAQ (reference sequence). For the CDR3, the DNA is TGTGCCAGTTATGGCAATTCGCGGGCAGACAATGAGCAGTTCTTC. Translating gives CASYGNSRADNEQFF.